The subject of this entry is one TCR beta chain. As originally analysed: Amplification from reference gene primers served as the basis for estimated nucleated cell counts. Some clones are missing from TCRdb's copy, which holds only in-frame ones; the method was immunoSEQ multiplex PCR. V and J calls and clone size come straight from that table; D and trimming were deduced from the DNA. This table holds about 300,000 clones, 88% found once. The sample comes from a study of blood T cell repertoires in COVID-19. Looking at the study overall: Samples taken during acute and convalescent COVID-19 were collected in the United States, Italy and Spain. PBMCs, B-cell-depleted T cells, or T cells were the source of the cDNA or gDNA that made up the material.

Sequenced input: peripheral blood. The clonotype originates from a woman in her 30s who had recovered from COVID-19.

CDR3 loop: CASSPLPGGPYEQYF. In nucleotides, the CDR3 is TGTGCCAGCTCACCTTTGCCAGGGGGCCCCTACGAGCAGTACTTC. J is TRBJ2-7 and V is TRBV18; 8 bases are shared with TRBD1. The CDR3 length is 15 residues. The V segment lost 3 bases and the J segment 2 bases; nucleotides outside the gene matches: 6. Per the germline V gene, CDR1 is KGHSH and CDR2 is LQKENI.